Below are 20 T cell receptor beta chains sequenced from a single sample in a study of T cell responses to AZD1222 COVID-19 vaccine. Data came from immunoSEQ multiplex PCR; TCRdb stores just in-frame clones and leaves some out. This table holds 95,000 to 150,000 clones, roughly 84% found once. Source: peripheral blood, taken on day 0 of AZD1222 vaccination. The origin of the receptors is an adult in good health.

This clone was seen only once. The V gene is TRBV5-4, the J gene TRBJ2-7; D tentatively fits TRBD1 or TRBD2 (6 bases each). Trimming shortened V by 0 bases and J by 5 bases, and 15 bases separated the two germline ends. Per the germline V gene, CDR1 is SGHNT and CDR2 is YYREEE (reference sequence). The length of the CDR3 is 15 residues. The CDR3 loop reads CASSLGGASVHEQYF. The CDR3 DNA reads TGTGCCAGCAGCTTGGGGGGGGCCTCCGTCCACGAGCAGTACTTC.

The table lists this clone with a count of one. The gene calls are TRBV12-3 or TRBV12-4 and TRBJ1-1, with 7 bases matching TRBD1. CDR3 length: 11 amino acids. V gave up 6 bases and J gave up 6 bases; unmatched junction bases: 1. The chain's CDR3 is CASSDRAEAFF. CDR3 coding DNA: TGTGCCAGCAGCGACAGGGCTGAAGCTTTCTTT.

This clone was recorded once. V is TRBV14 and J is TRBJ2-2, with a possible D match to TRBD1 (5 bases). Trimming left V 3 bases short and J 3 bases short, with 17 bases between. The CDR3 is 17 residues long. Germline V CDR1 and CDR2: SGHDN, FVKESK. The CDR3 DNA follows: TGTGCCAGCAGCCACTACGATGACAGCAAGTACACCGGGGAGCTGTTTTTT. Amino acid sequence: CASSHYDDSKYTGELFF.

The chain has TRBV10-3 and TRBJ2-7, with D possibly called TRBD1 or TRBD2 (6 bases each). The CDR3 length is 13 residues. Trimming removed 4 bases from V and 6 bases from J, with 13 bases in between. From germline, CDR1 is ENHRY and CDR2 SYGVKD. This chain's CDR3 is CAISVEQGGEQYF. The CDR3 DNA is TGTGCCATCAGTGTGGAACAGGGAGGCGAGCAGTACTTC.

This clone was observed a single time. The chain carries TRBV6-2 or TRBV6-3 and TRBJ2-7, with D unresolved. Germline V gene sequence: CDR1 MNHEY, CDR2 SVGEGT. Trimming left V 6 bases short and J 1 base short, with 10 bases between. This CDR3 spans 13 amino acids. CDR3 residues: CASSFDPSYEQYF. CDR3 nucleotides: TGTGCCAGCAGCTTTGATCCTTCCTACGAGCAGTACTTC.

This rearrangement joins TRBV19 to TRBJ2-3, with D maybe TRBD1 (5 bases). The ends were cut back, 4 bases at V and 3 bases at J, with 8 bases in the middle. The germline V gene encodes CDR1 LNHDA and CDR2 SQIVND (reference sequence). The CDR3 extends over 13 amino acids. The chain's CDR3 is CASSSRVTDTQYF. The DNA of the CDR3 is TGTGCCAGTAGTAGCAGGGTGACAGATACGCAGTATTTT.

The chain links TRBV2 to TRBJ2-7; D remains unclear. V was clipped by 6 bases and J by 5 bases, with 8 bases between them. The CDR3 is 11 residues long. The germline gives CDR1 SNHLY, CDR2 FYNNEI. CDR3 coding DNA: TGTGCCAGCAGAGACTGGCACGAGCAGTACTTC. It is translated as CASRDWHEQYF. The variable domain in full, completed from reference TRBV2 and TRBJ2-7, reads EPEVTQTPSHQVTQMGQEVILRCVPISNHLYFYWYRQILGQKVEFLVSFYNNEISEKSEIFDDQFSVERPDGSNFTLKIRSTKLEDSAMYFCASRDWHEQYFGPGTRLTVT.

The rearrangement uses TRBV5-4 and TRBJ1-6; D perhaps matches TRBD1 (5 bases). The germline V gene has CDR1 SGHNT and CDR2 YYREEE (reference sequence). The CDR3 extends over 13 amino acids. The ends were cut back, 1 base at V and 14 bases at J, with 13 bases in the middle. DNA of the CDR3: TGTGCCAGCAGCTTGTATGGGGGTCACGCCCTCCACTTT. Translating it yields CASSLYGGHALHF.

This clone occurred once. The V gene is TRBV5-1, the J gene TRBJ2-2; weak D call: TRBD1 (6 bases). V lost 4 bases and J lost 1, with 11 bases in between. Looked up from germline, CDR1 is SGHRS and CDR2 is YFSETQ. The length of the CDR3 is 15 residues. The CDR3: CASSRVQGNTGELFF. In DNA form, the CDR3 reads TGCGCCAGCAGCAGAGTACAGGGGAACACCGGGGAGCTGTTTTTT.

The chain couples TRBV29-1 to TRBJ2-2, with D perhaps matching TRBD2 (6 bases). Germline lookup yields CDR1 SQVTM and CDR2 ANQGSEA. V was pared by 6 bases and J by 7 bases, with 12 bases between. CDR3 size: 12 residues. The CDR3 here is CSVLREDGELFF. CDR3 DNA sequence: TGCAGCGTCCTCAGGGAGGACGGGGAGCTGTTTTTT.

The gene calls are TRBV29-1 and TRBJ2-3, with 10 bases matching TRBD2. Germline CDR1 SQVTM, CDR2 ANQGSEA. CDR3 length: 15 residues. Germline trimming cut 4 bases from V and 0 bases from J; bases unmatched to any gene: 4. The CDR3 bases are TGCAGCGTTGGAACTAGCGGGGCTAGCACAGATACGCAGTATTTT. This sequence encodes CSVGTSGASTDTQYF.

The V call is TRBV19, the J call TRBJ2-1, with 11 bases fitting TRBD2. The CDR3 length is 14 residues. Losses at the gene ends were 6 bases for V and 7 bases for J; bases not matched to a gene: 5. Germline V gene data show CDR1 as LNHDA and CDR2 as SQIVND (reference sequence). CDR3 DNA sequence: TGTGCCAGTAGAATTGTAGCGGGAGGGAATGAGCAGTTCTTC. As protein: CASRIVAGGNEQFF.

The chain recombines TRBV27 with TRBJ2-2; 8 bases are a match to TRBD1. The germline gives CDR1 MNHEY, CDR2 SMNVEV (reference sequence). V lost 0 bases and J lost 5; bases outside the gene matches: 8. The CDR3 extends over 17 amino acids. The CDR3 DNA follows: TGTGCCAGCAGTTTATCTTGGGGACAGGCCCTAACCGGGGAGCTGTTTTTT. Translation: CASSLSWGQALTGELFF.

The rearrangement links TRBV4-2 to TRBJ1-4; possibly TRBD1 for D (5 bases). V shed 1 base and J shed 3 bases, with 15 bases lying between them. This CDR3 region has 17 residues. CDR1 and CDR2 (germline): LGHNA, YNFKEQ. The CDR3 is CASSQAGSQGSNEKLFF. The CDR3 DNA reads TGTGCCAGCAGCCAAGCAGGGAGTCAAGGCTCTAATGAAAAACTGTTTTTT.

The chain carries TRBV6-1 and TRBJ2-5; tentatively, D is TRBD1 (6 bases). Trimming left V 1 base short and J 5 bases short, with 11 bases between. Germline V gives CDR1 MNHNS, CDR2 SASEGT. CDR3 length: 14 amino acids. CDR3 loop: CASSEEQGWETQYF. CDR3 DNA: TGTGCCAGCAGTGAAGAACAGGGTTGGGAGACCCAGTACTTC.

The V call is TRBV15, the J call TRBJ2-7; D might be TRBD1 or TRBD2, each matching 5 bases. The CDR3 length is 15 residues. V was shortened by 5 bases and J by 1 base, with 15 bases between the two germline ends. CDR1 and CDR2 (germline): LNHNV, YYDKDF (reference sequence). The CDR3 loop reads CATSPRGSVSYEQYF. The CDR3, as DNA: TGTGCCACCAGCCCGAGGGGCTCCGTATCCTACGAGCAGTACTTC.

This clone was seen a handful of times. The CDR3 bases are TGTGCCAGCAGCTATAGACAGGCAACTAATGAAAAACTGTTTTTT. Its protein product is CASSYRQATNEKLFF. V usage is TRBV11-1 and J usage is TRBJ1-4; weak D call: TRBD1 (6 bases). V dropped 4 bases and J dropped 0 bases, with 9 bases sitting between them. The CDR3 is 15 amino acids. CDR1 is SGHAT, CDR2 FQDESV, per germline (reference sequence).

The rearrangement uses TRBV5-4 and TRBJ1-2; 11 bases are a match to TRBD1. Germline-derived CDR1 and CDR2 are SGHNT and YYREEE (reference sequence). The CDR3 consists of 13 residues. After removal of 4 bases from V and 8 bases from J, the junction contained 4 bases not matched to a gene. CDR3 in DNA: TGTGCCAGCAGCCGGGGACAGGGGGTCGGCTACACCTTC. Encoded protein: CASSRGQGVGYTF.

The V gene is TRBV5-1, the J gene TRBJ2-5; 7 bases match TRBD1. The CDR3 extends over 13 amino acids. CDR1 is SGHRS, CDR2 YFSETQ, per germline. Trimming took 1 base from V and 3 from J; bases not matched to a gene: 0. DNA of the CDR3: TGCGCCAGCAGCTTGACAGGGGAAGAGACCCAGTACTTC. This sequence encodes CASSLTGEETQYF.

The CDR3 DNA follows: TGTGCCTGGAGTGTACGAGCCGATCAGCCCCAGCATTTT. This gives the protein CAWSVRADQPQHF. This sequence joins TRBV30 and TRBJ1-5; unclear D gene. The CDR3 runs 13 residues. The ends were cut back, 0 bases at V and 5 bases at J, with 8 bases in the middle. Per germline, CDR1 GTSNPN and CDR2 SVGIG (reference sequence). Full variable domain (remainder filled in from reference TRBV30 and TRBJ1-5): SQTIHQWPATLVQPVGSPLSLECTVEGTSNPNLYWYRQAAGRGLQLLFYSVGIGQISSEVPQNLSASRPQDRQFILSSKKLLLSDSGFYLCAWSVRADQPQHFGDGTRLSIL.